This is a list of T cell receptor beta chains from one sample in a study of cytomegalovirus exposure and HLA in healthy donors. TCRdb's copy holds only in-frame clones and misses some; the assay was immunoSEQ multiplex PCR. This sample yields some 120,000 clones, of which around 75% are seen a single time; roughly 3% belongs to the top ten. The sequencing input was PBMCs. These receptors were collected from a woman aged 40 to 50 in good health and CMV-seropositive. CDR3s include the opening cysteine and the closing phenylalanine or tryptophan. The order of the fields is J gene, clone size, V gene, D gene, CDR3 protein, CDR3 DNA. A D gene is named only where the DNA matches it firmly. Clone size is given for some rows only: seen once, a few or many times, or a class if the clone is expanded.

j_call: TRBJ2-3; clone_size: once; v_call: TRBV4-1; d_call: TRBD2; cdr3_aa: CASSQDGAGGPIDTQYF; cdr3_nt: TGCGCCAGCAGCCAAGATGGTGCGGGGGGGCCGATAGATACGCAGTATTTT
j_call: TRBJ2-7; clone_size: once; v_call: TRBV2; d_call: TRBD2; cdr3_aa: CASTGIGSGDPYEQYF; cdr3_nt: TGTGCCAGCACTGGTATCGGTAGCGGGGATCCCTACGAGCAGTACTTC
j_call: TRBJ1-1; clone_size: .; v_call: TRBV9; d_call: .; cdr3_aa: CASSPRGGVNTEAFF; cdr3_nt: TGTGCCAGCAGCCCTCGGGGGGGGGTGAACACTGAAGCTTTCTTT
j_call: TRBJ2-6; clone_size: .; v_call: TRBV2; d_call: .; cdr3_aa: CASSPSPGANVLTF; cdr3_nt: TGTGCCAGCAGTCCCTCCCCCGGGGCCAACGTCCTGACTTTC
j_call: TRBJ2-1; clone_size: few; v_call: TRBV4-3; d_call: TRBD2; cdr3_aa: CASSQDVPGGGNEQFF; cdr3_nt: TGCGCCAGCAGCCAAGATGTACCCGGGGGGGGCAATGAGCAGTTCTTC
j_call: TRBJ2-1; clone_size: .; v_call: TRBV7-2; d_call: TRBD2; cdr3_aa: CASSSGTSGSGQFF; cdr3_nt: TGTGCCAGCAGCTCAGGGACTAGCGGGAGCGGGCAGTTCTTC
j_call: TRBJ1-4; clone_size: .; v_call: TRBV6-6; d_call: .; cdr3_aa: CASISSRVTNEKLFF; cdr3_nt: TGTGCCAGCATTAGTAGCAGGGTTACTAATGAAAAACTGTTTTTT
j_call: TRBJ2-7; clone_size: .; v_call: TRBV7-9; d_call: .; cdr3_aa: CASSLSGRGEYEQYF; cdr3_nt: TGTGCCAGCAGCCTTTCGGGTAGGGGCGAGTACGAGCAGTACTTC
j_call: TRBJ1-2; clone_size: .; v_call: TRBV12-5; d_call: TRBD1; cdr3_aa: CASGLEIHRGGYTF; cdr3_nt: TGTGCTAGTGGTTTGGAGATCCACAGGGGTGGCTACACCTTC
j_call: TRBJ2-1; clone_size: .; v_call: TRBV28; d_call: TRBD2; cdr3_aa: CASSSLVAGRDEQFF; cdr3_nt: TGTGCCAGCAGCAGCCTCGTAGCGGGAAGGGATGAGCAGTTCTTC
j_call: TRBJ2-1; clone_size: few; v_call: TRBV5-4; d_call: .; cdr3_aa: CASSLGGLDNEQFF; cdr3_nt: TGTGCCAGCAGCTTGGGAGGGCTGGACAATGAGCAGTTCTTC
j_call: TRBJ2-3; clone_size: .; v_call: TRBV2; d_call: TRBD1; cdr3_aa: CASADRDRARDTQYF; cdr3_nt: TGTGCCAGCGCAGACCGGGACAGGGCGAGAGATACGCAGTATTTT
j_call: TRBJ2-1; clone_size: few; v_call: TRBV9; d_call: TRBD1; cdr3_aa: CASSAWDRGYNEQFF; cdr3_nt: TGTGCCAGCAGCGCGTGGGACAGGGGATACAATGAGCAGTTCTTC
j_call: TRBJ1-5; clone_size: .; v_call: TRBV6-1; d_call: .; cdr3_aa: CASSEKGGRQPQHF; cdr3_nt: TGTGCCAGCAGTGAAAAAGGGGGTCGTCAGCCCCAGCATTTT
j_call: TRBJ2-7; clone_size: few; v_call: TRBV5-6; d_call: .; cdr3_aa: CASSLGTLSYEQYF; cdr3_nt: TGTGCCAGCAGCTTGGGGACTCTCTCCTACGAGCAGTACTTC
j_call: TRBJ2-7; clone_size: many; v_call: TRBV2; d_call: TRBD2; cdr3_aa: CASSLGLAGGTYEQYF; cdr3_nt: TGTGCCAGCAGCCTCGGACTAGCGGGAGGGACCTACGAGCAGTACTTC
j_call: TRBJ1-2; clone_size: .; v_call: TRBV9; d_call: .; cdr3_aa: CASSVGEADGYTF; cdr3_nt: TGTGCCAGCAGCGTAGGGGAGGCGGATGGCTACACCTTC
j_call: TRBJ2-2; clone_size: .; v_call: TRBV19; d_call: TRBD2; cdr3_aa: CASDAGGLTGELFF; cdr3_nt: TGTGCCAGTGACGCGGGGGGTCTCACCGGGGAGCTGTTTTTT
j_call: TRBJ1-5; clone_size: .; v_call: TRBV5-5; d_call: .; cdr3_aa: CASSLAQGMGGQPQHF; cdr3_nt: TGTGCCAGCAGCTTGGCCCAGGGTATGGGGGGTCAGCCCCAGCATTTT
j_call: TRBJ2-3; clone_size: few; v_call: TRBV5-1; d_call: TRBD2; cdr3_aa: CASSSDSTSGSSTDTQYF; cdr3_nt: TGCGCCAGCAGCTCCGATTCGACTAGCGGCTCTAGCACAGATACGCAGTATTTT
j_call: TRBJ2-7; clone_size: .; v_call: TRBV6-5; d_call: .; cdr3_aa: CASSKQGTATYEQYF; cdr3_nt: TGTGCCAGCTCCAAACAGGGTACAGCTACCTACGAGCAGTACTTC
j_call: TRBJ1-4; clone_size: .; v_call: TRBV4-1; d_call: .; cdr3_aa: CASRGLSRGSNEKLFF; cdr3_nt: TGCGCCAGCAGGGGCCTTTCGAGAGGGTCTAATGAAAAACTGTTTTTT
j_call: TRBJ1-1; clone_size: .; v_call: TRBV30; d_call: TRBD1; cdr3_aa: CAWSSTGDTEAFF; cdr3_nt: TGTGCCTGGAGCTCGACAGGGGACACTGAAGCTTTCTTT
j_call: TRBJ1-5; clone_size: few; v_call: TRBV18; d_call: TRBD1; cdr3_aa: CASSKGAMSNQPQHF; cdr3_nt: TGTGCCAGCTCTAAGGGGGCGATGAGCAATCAGCCCCAGCATTTT
j_call: TRBJ2-7; clone_size: .; v_call: TRBV28; d_call: TRBD1; cdr3_aa: CASSLPTTGQVNSYEQYF; cdr3_nt: TGTGCCAGCAGTCTACCTACCACCGGACAGGTGAACTCCTACGAGCAGTACTTC
j_call: TRBJ2-2; clone_size: .; v_call: TRBV7-6; d_call: .; cdr3_aa: CASSLRTGELFF; cdr3_nt: TGTGCCAGCAGCTTACGCACCGGGGAGCTGTTTTTT
j_call: TRBJ2-7; clone_size: .; v_call: TRBV30; d_call: TRBD1; cdr3_aa: CAWSAGTGVTYEQYF; cdr3_nt: TGTGCCTGGAGCGCCGGGACAGGGGTGACCTACGAGCAGTACTTC
j_call: TRBJ1-1; clone_size: .; v_call: TRBV7-9; d_call: TRBD1; cdr3_aa: CASSPTGATEAFF; cdr3_nt: TGTGCCAGCAGCCCTACAGGGGCGACTGAAGCTTTCTTT
j_call: TRBJ2-3; clone_size: .; v_call: TRBV30; d_call: TRBD1; cdr3_aa: CAWKTPGQGADTQYF; cdr3_nt: TGTGCCTGGAAGACGCCGGGACAGGGGGCAGATACGCAGTATTTT
j_call: TRBJ2-5; clone_size: .; v_call: TRBV5-4; d_call: TRBD2; cdr3_aa: CASSMAGVYQETQYF; cdr3_nt: TGTGCCAGCAGTATGGCGGGGGTATACCAAGAGACCCAGTACTTC
j_call: TRBJ1-1; clone_size: once; v_call: TRBV29-1; d_call: .; cdr3_aa: CSALTGAADTEAFF; cdr3_nt: TGCAGCGCCCTCACAGGCGCCGCTGACACTGAAGCTTTCTTT
j_call: TRBJ2-5; clone_size: .; v_call: TRBV29-1; d_call: TRBD2; cdr3_aa: CSGGAWTSGRETQYF; cdr3_nt: TGCAGCGGGGGGGCTTGGACTAGCGGGAGGGAGACCCAGTACTTC
j_call: TRBJ1-1; clone_size: .; v_call: TRBV18; d_call: .; cdr3_aa: CASSPLPGRNTEAFF; cdr3_nt: TGTGCCAGCTCACCACTCCCGGGGAGAAACACTGAAGCTTTCTTT
j_call: TRBJ2-1; clone_size: .; v_call: TRBV7-3; d_call: TRBD2; cdr3_aa: CASSPLAGAYNEQFF; cdr3_nt: TGTGCCAGCAGCCCCTTAGCGGGGGCATACAATGAGCAGTTCTTC
j_call: TRBJ2-1; clone_size: .; v_call: TRBV27; d_call: TRBD2; cdr3_aa: CASSPGLAGANEQFF; cdr3_nt: TGTGCCAGCAGTCCGGGACTAGCGGGCGCCAATGAGCAGTTCTTC
j_call: TRBJ2-1; clone_size: .; v_call: TRBV6-5; d_call: .; cdr3_aa: CASSPGTAGYNEQFF; cdr3_nt: TGTGCCAGCAGCCCCGGGACAGCGGGTTACAATGAGCAGTTCTTC